Detailed here is one TCR beta chain. This clone was seen a single time. It lacks a known antigen. There are no base qualities to consult, and no much larger clone falls within one base. Collaborating institutions collected whole blood in K2EDTA tubes following their own protocols. Collaborator samples were shipped for TCRbeta analysis as frozen whole blood, isolated PBMCs, or DNA extracted from either sample type. The record originates from a study of blood T cell repertoires in COVID-19 (dated by TCRdb to about 2020). About the investigation overall: The collaborator samples originated in the United States, Italy and Spain and spanned the acute and convalescent phases of COVID-19. Samples were obtained from the ongoing ImmuneRACE study (first 160 participants) and from about 1,300 subjects provided by 6 global collaborators. A freely available public database, intended as a resource for researchers studying the immune response to SARS-CoV-2, is where the repertoires were released. The dataset comprised deeply sampled blood TCRbeta repertoires from subjects exposed to, actively infected with, or recovered from COVID-19. Where available, HLA class I and class II types were obtained from metadata supplied by the sample provider rather than from assay-based typing. The prospective study material was composed of cDNA or gDNA derived from T cells, B-cell-depleted T cells, or PBMCs. Sample metadata almost always included a de-identified subject ID, COVID-19 status, age in years and sex. The study at large found these results: The amount of clinical and demographic metadata varied by source and participant and was provided uncurated.

Ends trimmed: V by 1 base, J by 8 bases; bases unmatched to a gene: 7. From its cysteine to its phenylalanine, the CDR3 spans 16 amino acids. The DNA shown is the 48-base CDR3, in frame from base 1. The CDR1 and CDR2 encoded by the germline V gene are SGDLS and YYNGEE. TCRbeta CDR3 regions were amplified from genomic DNA by means of the immunoSEQ Assay, a bias-controlled multiplex PCR. The study's processing was this. The number of nucleated cells in each sample was estimated from the amplification of reference gene primers within the assay. To quantify the absolute abundance of each unique TCRbeta CDR3 rearrangement, sequence reads were collapsed and filtered. For each sample, productive Simpson clonality was calculated as the square root of Simpson's diversity index over productive rearrangements. TCRdb's version of the immuneACCESS table is confined to in-frame rearrangements and falls short of the full clone set. An unresolved V gene accounts for under half of the shortfall where checked; the remainder is of unknown origin. For V, J and clone size, that table is used; D and trimming come from the DNA. A total of 250,000 to 300,000 clones appear in this sample, around 86% of them only once. In total, the top ten clones hold around 2.9% of the sample.

Source material: peripheral blood. This receptor was identified in an older woman with active or convalescent COVID-19. The V gene is TRBV9 and the J gene is TRBJ1-4; the junction holds 11 bases that match TRBD1. CDR3 loop: CASSVTWGQGEEKLFF. The sequenced DNA: TGTGCCAGCAGCGTAACCTGGGGACAGGGGGAGGAAAAACTGTTTTTT.